The next 29 T cell receptor beta chains were all read from a single sample in a study of T cell changes during pregnancy in multiple sclerosis (dated by TCRdb to between 2017 and 2020). Library prep was done by the immunoSEQ multiplex PCR assay. Entries here come from immuneACCESS through TCRdb and include only in-frame sequences with V and J called. Some clones fail to appear in such tables; in the studies checked, an unresolved V gene covers under half of the shortfall, and the cause of the remainder is unknown. The sample yields about 41,000 clones; 90% were counted once. The leading ten clones occupy 6% to 7% of the sample. The sample in question was CD8+ T cells from peripheral blood mononuclear cells, obtained in the third trimester of pregnancy. These receptor sequences come from a female donor with multiple sclerosis, enrolled in a pregnancy study.

This chain uses TRBV7-8 with TRBJ1-1; 10 nucleotides agree with TRBD1. Germline CDR1 and CDR2: SGHVS and FQNEAQ. The trim removed 6 bases at V and 3 bases at J, leaving 4 bases unmatched. This CDR3 region has 14 residues. The CDR3 sequence is CASRRGQGHTEAFF. In nucleotides, the CDR3 is TGTGCCAGCAGAAGGGGACAGGGGCACACTGAAGCTTTCTTT.

The CDR3 is CASSLPSDTYEQYF. As DNA, the CDR3 is TGCGCCAGCAGCTTGCCTAGCGACACCTACGAGCAGTACTTC. The chain is built from TRBV5-1 and TRBJ2-7; maybe TRBD2 (6 bases). CDR1 and CDR2 (germline): SGHRS, YFSETQ. V lost 1 base to trimming and J lost 2 bases, with 10 bases between them. This CDR3 has 14 residues.

The CDR3 nucleotides read TGTGCCAGCAGCCAAATTCTTTTACGTCGGGGCTCCTACGAGCAGTACTTC. This gives the protein CASSQILLRRGSYEQYF. The V and J genes are TRBV4-2 and TRBJ2-7; the D gene is possibly TRBD2 (5 bases). Germline CDR1 reads LGHNA; CDR2 reads YNFKEQ. There are 17 residues in the CDR3. Trimming shortened V by 2 bases and J by 0 bases, and 17 bases separated the two germline ends.

CDR3 nucleotide sequence: TGTGCCAGCAGTTTATTTCCGGGTATGAACACTGAAGCTTTCTTT. The encoded protein is CASSLFPGMNTEAFF. The chain links TRBV27 to TRBJ1-1, with D hard to call. V was pared by 1 base and J by 0 bases, with 9 bases between. The germline V gene has CDR1 MNHEY and CDR2 SMNVEV (reference sequence). The CDR3 is made up of 15 amino acids.

The rearrangement joins TRBV5-6 to TRBJ2-1; TRBD2 is a possible D gene (6 bases). Between the trimmed V and J ends, which lost 0 bases and 9 bases, there was a span of 19 bases. Germline CDR1 SGHDT, CDR2 YYEEEE. CDR3 length: 16 residues. The CDR3 region is CASSLVARLALGEQFF. The CDR3 DNA follows: TGTGCCAGCAGCTTGGTTGCCCGCCTAGCGCTCGGTGAGCAGTTCTTC.

The chain is built from TRBV4-3 and TRBJ2-7; D might be TRBD2 (5 bases). Trimming cost V 3 bases and J 0 bases, with 6 bases left between them. The CDR3 runs 13 residues. Germline CDR1 and CDR2: LGHNA and YSLEER. As DNA, the CDR3 is TGCGCCAGCAGCCACCGGGGCTCCTACGAGCAGTACTTC. Translating gives CASSHRGSYEQYF.

The V call is TRBV11-2, the J call TRBJ2-3, with 11 nucleotides matching TRBD1. The CDR3 has 15 amino acids. J lost 4 bases, V lost 5 bases, and 5 bases had no gene match. Germline CDR1 SGHAT, CDR2 FQNNGV. CDR3 sequence: CASSPWTGGADTQYF. The CDR3 DNA is TGTGCCAGCAGCCCGTGGACAGGGGGCGCAGATACGCAGTATTTT.

V and J are TRBV11-3 and TRBJ2-3, with D unclear. The CDR3 contains 14 residues. Germline V lookup: CDR1 SGHNT, CDR2 YENEEA. V was shortened by 1 base and J by 4 bases, with 9 bases between the two germline ends. CDR3 nucleotides: TGTGCCAGCAGCTTAGGGAGTCTGGCAGATACGCAGTATTTT. The encoded protein is CASSLGSLADTQYF.

In this sample, this clone turned up once. The V and J genes are TRBV7-9 and TRBJ2-1, with TRBD2 identical over 7 bases. Losses at the gene ends were 2 bases for V and 7 bases for J; bases not matched to a gene: 20. The CDR3 spans 19 residues. The germline CDR1 and CDR2 sequences are SEHNR and FQNEAQ (reference sequence). The CDR3 region is CASSLTPRASGDIRNEQFF. The CDR3 DNA follows: TGTGCCAGCAGCTTAACTCCAAGGGCTAGCGGTGACATTAGGAATGAGCAGTTCTTC.

The rearrangement links TRBV28 to TRBJ2-7; 9 positions match TRBD1. This CDR3 has 14 amino acids. Trimming cost V 5 bases and J 3 bases; bases outside gene matches: 5. CDR1 and CDR2 from the germline V gene are MDHEN and SYDVKM. In DNA, the CDR3 is TGTGCCAGCAGTCTCCGGGACAGGGTCTACGAGCAGTACTTC. It specifies CASSLRDRVYEQYF. Full variable domain (outside the CDR3, taken from reference TRBV28 and TRBJ2-7): DVKVTQSSRYLVKRTGEKVFLECVQDMDHENMFWYRQDPGLGLRLIYFSYDVKMKEKGDIPEGYSVSREKKERFSLILESASTNQTSMYLCASSLRDRVYEQYFGPGTRLTVT.

This sequence joins TRBV7-9 and TRBJ2-2, with a weak D call TRBD2 (6 bases). Trimming left V 5 bases short and J 7 bases short, with 11 bases between. Germline lookup yields CDR1 SEHNR and CDR2 FQNEAQ (reference sequence). The CDR3 extends over 13 amino acids. In DNA form, the CDR3 reads TGTGCCAGCAGCCGTGGGGGGATCGGGGAGCTGTTTTTT. It yields the protein CASSRGGIGELFF.

The chain is built from TRBV6-6 and TRBJ2-5, with D unclear. This CDR3 has 11 amino acids. CDR1 and CDR2 from the germline V gene are MNHNY and SVGAGI (reference sequence). Between the trimmed V and J ends, which lost 8 bases and 1 base, there was a span of 5 bases. The DNA of the CDR3 is TGTGCCAGCCGGGTCCAAGAGACCCAGTACTTC. Protein sequence: CASRVQETQYF.

The chain has TRBV28 and TRBJ2-1; 9 positions match TRBD2. Per germline, CDR1 MDHEN and CDR2 SYDVKM. The CDR3 contains 15 residues. J gave up 5 bases and V 5 bases, and 7 bases lay outside the gene matches. In nucleotides, the CDR3 is TGTGCCAGCAGTGTCACTAGCGGGCCGAACAATGAGCAGTTCTTC. Its protein product is CASSVTSGPNNEQFF.

The V call is TRBV19, the J call TRBJ1-2; D perhaps matches TRBD1 (5 bases). The germline V gene encodes CDR1 LNHDA and CDR2 SQIVND (reference sequence). V was trimmed by 6 bases and J by 6 bases, leaving 14 bases between them. This CDR3 has 13 amino acids. The CDR3 is CASRTGGRDGYTF. The CDR3 nucleotides read TGTGCCAGTAGGACGGGGGGAAGGGATGGCTACACCTTC.

The chain combines TRBV30 with TRBJ2-1; 7 positions match TRBD2. The V gene's germline CDR1 is GTSNPN and CDR2 SVGIG (reference sequence). With 0 bases clipped from V and 8 bases from J, the junction kept 1 base outside the gene matches. The CDR3 is 12 residues long. The CDR3 is CAWSVLADEQFF. DNA of the CDR3: TGTGCCTGGAGTGTTCTAGCGGATGAGCAGTTCTTC. Drawing the rest from reference TRBV30 and TRBJ2-1, the complete variable domain is SQTIHQWPATLVQPVGSPLSLECTVEGTSNPNLYWYRQAAGRGLQLLFYSVGIGQISSEVPQNLSASRPQDRQFILSSKKLLLSDSGFYLCAWSVLADEQFFGPGTRLTVL.

V usage is TRBV11-2 and J usage is TRBJ1-2, with TRBD1 matching 7 bases. This CDR3 is 15 amino acids long. Germline loops: CDR1 SGHAT, CDR2 FQNNGV. With 5 bases clipped from V and 4 bases from J, the junction kept 10 bases outside the gene matches. In nucleotides, the CDR3 is TGTGCCAGCAGCCTAACCGGGACAGCCTCCTATGGCTACACCTTC. Its translation: CASSLTGTASYGYTF.

The chain couples TRBV28 to TRBJ2-1, with a weak D call TRBD2 (5 bases). CDR1 MDHEN and CDR2 SYDVKM come from the germline V gene. The V end was cut by 7 bases, the J end by 6 bases, with 13 bases between. CDR3 size: 13 residues. CDR3 DNA: TGTGCCAGCATGTTAAGTCGGGGCAATGAGCAGTTCTTC. This sequence encodes CASMLSRGNEQFF.

The rearrangement joins TRBV27 to TRBJ2-1; 8 bases align to TRBD2. The V gene end was trimmed by 5 bases and the J gene end by 4 bases; junction bases not matched to a gene: 10. There are 16 residues in the CDR3. Germline CDR1 reads MNHEY; CDR2 reads SMNVEV (reference sequence). CDR3 DNA: TGTGCCAGCAGTCCTCCAACTAGCGGTAGATACAATGAGCAGTTCTTC. Protein: CASSPPTSGRYNEQFF.

This chain joins TRBV28 and TRBJ2-5; 8 bases map to TRBD2. The CDR3 covers 15 residues. CDR1 MDHEN and CDR2 SYDVKM come from the germline V gene. V was clipped by 10 bases and J by 5 bases; unmatched bases: 15. The CDR3 spells CAIQGLAGAWETQYF. The CDR3 nucleotides read TGTGCCATCCAGGGTCTAGCGGGTGCCTGGGAGACCCAGTACTTC.

The chain recombines TRBV10-3 with TRBJ1-2; 8 nucleotides match TRBD1. This CDR3 region has 17 residues. V shed 5 bases, J shed 5 bases, and the junction held 16 bases outside the gene matches. Germline assignment: CDR1 ENHRY and CDR2 SYGVKD. The CDR3 protein is CAISSLLTGESGYGYTF. The CDR3 DNA is TGTGCCATCAGTTCTCTACTGACAGGGGAATCGGGGTATGGCTACACCTTC.

The V and J genes are TRBV6-6 and TRBJ2-3, with TRBD2 matching 8 bases. The CDR3 sequence is 13 residues long. J gave up 5 bases and V 5 bases, and 3 bases lay outside the gene matches. Germline CDR1 is MNHNY and CDR2 is SVGAGI (reference sequence). Here the CDR3 DNA reads TGTGCCAGCAGTGCGGGGACTAGAGATACGCAGTATTTT. This sequence encodes CASSAGTRDTQYF.

The chain has TRBV11-2 and TRBJ2-7, with D perhaps matching TRBD2 (6 bases). Germline loops: CDR1 SGHAT, CDR2 FQNNGV. CDR3 length equals 15 residues. V lost 3 bases, J lost 2 bases, and 14 bases lay in between. The CDR3 DNA follows: TGTGCCAGCAGCTTCGGCGGGATGAATACCTACGAGCAGTACTTC. Protein sequence: CASSFGGMNTYEQYF.

The chain uses TRBV15 and TRBJ2-5, with 8 bases lining up with TRBD2. The CDR3 consists of 16 residues. V lost 5 bases to trimming and J lost 7 bases; unmatched junction nucleotides: 15. In germline, CDR1 is LNHNV, CDR2 YYDKDF (reference sequence). The CDR3 loop reads CATSLTPGLVIGTQYF. DNA for the CDR3: TGTGCCACCAGCCTTACTCCGGGACTAGTTATCGGGACCCAGTACTTC.

The rearrangement uses TRBV7-9 and TRBJ2-7; 10 nucleotides match TRBD1. V dropped 5 bases and J dropped 6; count of bases not matched to a gene: 7. Germline CDR1 and CDR2: SEHNR and FQNEAQ (reference sequence). This CDR3 has 14 residues. CDR3 DNA: TGTGCCAGCAGCCCCGGGACAGGGGCAGGCGAGCAGTACTTC. Translated, it gives CASSPGTGAGEQYF.

The J gene is TRBJ2-7, the V gene TRBV30; D possibly corresponds to TRBD1 (5 bases). The CDR3 runs 13 residues. V was trimmed by 1 base and J by 4 bases, leaving 11 bases between them. CDR1 and CDR2 from the germline V gene are GTSNPN and SVGIG (reference sequence). The DNA of the CDR3 is TGTGCCTGGAGTGGGACATCACCTTACGAGCAGTACTTC. This sequence encodes CAWSGTSPYEQYF.

A single count supports this clone. The chain combines TRBV30 with TRBJ2-1; 10 positions agree with TRBD1. This CDR3 has 14 residues. CDR1 and CDR2 (germline): GTSNPN, SVGIG (reference sequence). The trim removed 5 bases at V and 6 bases at J, leaving 7 bases unmatched. The CDR3 nucleotides are TGTGCCTGGGCCTCCGGGACAGGGGCCAATGAGCAGTTCTTC. Translation: CAWASGTGANEQFF. Full variable domain (missing parts from reference TRBV30 and TRBJ2-1): SQTIHQWPATLVQPVGSPLSLECTVEGTSNPNLYWYRQAAGRGLQLLFYSVGIGQISSEVPQNLSASRPQDRQFILSSKKLLLSDSGFYLCAWASGTGANEQFFGPGTRLTVL.

The rearrangement uses TRBV9 and TRBJ1-1, with TRBD1 as a possible D gene (5 bases). The CDR3 has 15 amino acids. Deletions cut 0 bases from V and 2 bases from J, with 11 bases between. CDR1 is SGDLS and CDR2 is YYNGEE in the germline V gene. The CDR3 reads CASSVGAGSNTEAFF. As DNA, the CDR3 is TGTGCCAGCAGCGTAGGTGCAGGGTCTAACACTGAAGCTTTCTTT.

Regarding this clone: Other DNA sequences of this sample code for an identical CDR3. This sequence joins TRBV28 and TRBJ2-7; D gene unclear. CDR1 is MDHEN, CDR2 SYDVKM, per germline. The V end was cut by 5 bases, the J end by 4 bases, with 3 bases between. The CDR3 length is 10 residues. CDR3 amino acids: CASSHYEQYF. The CDR3 region has the DNA TGTGCCAGCAGTCATTACGAGCAGTACTTC.

The chain recombines TRBV12-2 with TRBJ2-7; TRBD2, the D gene given by the table, was not confirmed from the DNA. TRBV12-2 counts as a pseudogene. CDR3 size: 17 residues. CDR3: CASRSRSERAGFYEQYF. In DNA, the CDR3 is TGTGCAAGTCGCTCGAGAAGCGAGCGGGCCGGCTTCTACGAGCAGTACTTC.